The T cell receptor beta chain described here comes from a study of low-dose radiotherapy and immunotherapy resistance in tumors. Turning to the study itself: Cohort 1 was treated with 0.5 Gy per fraction at 2-week intervals, amounting to 6.5 Gy overall.

Primers targeting TRAV and TRBV primed first-strand cDNA, covering alpha and beta chains. TCRs were amplified for approximately 21 PCR cycles with a constant-region primer and V-primer adapter. MiXCR, run by TCRdb on the reads, gives a single entry per CDR3 protein. The sample has roughly 11,000 distinct CDR3 sequences; around three fifths are singletons. This clonotype was observed a handful of times. This CDR3 spans 14 amino acids. CDR1 and CDR2 (germline): MNHNS, SASEGT. The ends were cut back, 0 bases at V and 7 bases at J, with 13 bases in the middle. Donors were administered nivolumab, ipilimumab, aspirin and low-dose cyclophosphamide, together with low-dose radiotherapy.

This clonotype originated in a human donor with advanced metastatic prostate, ovarian, gallbladder or colorectal cancer (not recorded which). This table probably holds off-target reads from a library built for another chain. The rearrangement uses TRBV6-1 and TRBJ2-7, with D perhaps TRBD1 or TRBD2 (7 bases each). The chain's CDR3 is CASSEALQGGEQYF. The DNA of the CDR3 is TGTGCCAGCAGTGAAGCGCTTCAGGGGGGGGAGCAGTACTTC.